These 20 T cell receptor beta chains came from one sample sequenced in a study of spatial heterogeneity in lung cancer. TCRdb analysed the 5' RACE reads with MiXCR anew, one entry per CDR3 protein. The sample lists about 95,000 distinct CDR3 sequences, approximately 8.2% seen once, with 6.9% in the top ten. Regarding time point: sample taken at primary tumor resection. Material for sequencing was whole RNA from tumor, nontumor lung or frozen PBMC, left unsorted. The input for sequencing was PBMCs, taken at surgery. Source of these receptors: a male donor with early-stage non-small cell lung cancer.

This clonotype was observed many times. The genes are TRBV6-5 and TRBJ2-7; D may be TRBD1 (6 bases). Per germline, CDR1 MNHEY and CDR2 SVGAGI. The CDR3 runs to 13 residues. Trimming stripped 5 bases from V and 4 bases from J, with 12 bases between. The CDR3 DNA follows: TGTGCCAGCAGTACCCGGGACAAGTACGAGCAGTACTTC. Encoded protein: CASSTRDKYEQYF.

The chain is built from TRBV28 and TRBJ2-7; D possibly corresponds to TRBD1 (6 bases). Trimming pared 4 bases from V and 1 base from J, leaving 8 bases between. Germline V CDR1 and CDR2: MDHEN, SYDVKM. The CDR3 contains 13 residues. CDR3 sequence reads: CASSSTGSYEQYF. CDR3 coding DNA: TGTGCCAGCAGTTCTACAGGGTCCTACGAGCAGTACTTC.

This clonotype was seen a few times. A junction end diverges from the germline sequence, so it may reflect a read error. CDR3 residues: CASSVEGSGGGPLF. CDR3 sequence (DNA): TGTGCCAGCAGTGTCGAAGGTAGCGGGGGAGGTCCCTTATTC. The chain employs TRBV28 and TRBJ2-7; TRBD2 aligns across 9 bases. Looked up from germline, CDR1 is MDHEN and CDR2 is SYDVKM. The CDR3 is 14 amino acids.

The chain is built from TRBV6-6 and TRBJ2-7; possible D gene TRBD1, 6 bases. The V and J ends lost 3 bases and 4 bases respectively, with 16 bases between them. CDR1 is MNHNY and CDR2 is SVGAGI in the germline V gene (reference sequence). The CDR3 totals 15 residues. The CDR3 region has the DNA TGTGCCAGCAGTTATGATGGGACAAGAAGTTACGAGCAGTACTTC. Protein product: CASSYDGTRSYEQYF.

This clonotype was seen many times. The rearrangement links TRBV29-1 to TRBJ2-5, with 9 positions matching TRBD1. There are 12 residues in the CDR3. The germline V gene has CDR1 SQVTM and CDR2 ANQGSEA. The J segment lost 3 bases and the V segment lost 8 bases, leaving 4 bases of the junction unmatched. The CDR3 coding sequence is TGCAGCTCCCGGACAGGGGAAGAGACCCAGTACTTC. Its protein product is CSSRTGEETQYF.

The rearrangement uses TRBV30 and TRBJ2-3; D remains ambiguous. From germline, CDR1 is GTSNPN and CDR2 SVGIG (reference sequence). V was trimmed by 3 bases and J by 0 bases, leaving 7 bases between them. The CDR3 length is 13 residues. The CDR3 here is CAWRSVSTDTQYF. In DNA form, the CDR3 reads TGTGCCTGGAGATCAGTAAGCACAGATACGCAGTATTTT.

This rearrangement joins TRBV11-2 to TRBJ2-5; D might be TRBD2 (6 bases). V gave up 4 bases and J gave up 2 bases, with 17 bases separating them. The CDR3 covers 16 residues. Germline V lookup: CDR1 SGHAT, CDR2 FQNNGV. CDR3 amino acids: CASSSPDYRTQETQYF. In DNA form, the CDR3 reads TGTGCCAGCAGCTCTCCGGACTACCGGACTCAAGAGACCCAGTACTTC. Together with reference TRBV11-2 and TRBJ2-5, the CDR3 gives the full variable domain: EAGVAQSPRYKIIEKRQSVAFWCNPISGHATLYWYQQILGQGPKLLIQFQNNGVVDDSQLPKDRFSAERLKGVDSTLKIQPAKLEDSAVYLCASSSPDYRTQETQYFGPGTRLLVL.

CDR3: CASSQGSGRDTEAFF. The CDR3 DNA follows: TGTGCCAGCAGCCAAGGGTCGGGGCGGGACACTGAAGCTTTCTTT. The chain links TRBV3-1 to TRBJ1-1; tentative D call: TRBD1 (5 bases). Germline V gene sequence: CDR1 LGHDT, CDR2 YNNKEL (reference sequence). The CDR3 contains 15 residues. V gave up 1 base and J gave up 3 bases, with 12 bases separating them.

This clonotype was detected many times. The gene calls are TRBV5-1 and TRBJ2-5; 12 bases map to TRBD2. CDR1 is SGHRS and CDR2 is YFSETQ in the germline V gene. V lost 0 bases to trimming and J lost 2 bases; unmatched junction nucleotides: 11. The CDR3 is made up of 19 amino acids. The CDR3 region has the DNA TGCGCCAGCAGCTTGGTAAACCTAGCGGGAGGGCCTGGACAAGAGACCCAGTACTTC. Translating it yields CASSLVNLAGGPGQETQYF.

The chain carries TRBV25-1 and TRBJ2-1; the match to TRBD1 covers 7 bases. This CDR3 has 15 amino acids. CDR1 is MGHDK, CDR2 SYGVNS, per germline. J was trimmed by 2 bases and V by 5 bases; bases with no gene match: 6. The CDR3 nucleotides are TGTGCCAGCAGTTTTCGACAGGGACCCTACAATGAGCAGTTCTTC. The encoded protein is CASSFRQGPYNEQFF.

This clonotype was seen a few times. The J gene is TRBJ2-3, the V gene TRBV7-2, with TRBD1 matching over 8 bases. This CDR3 spans 14 amino acids. J was trimmed by 2 bases and V by 3 bases; bases with no gene match: 1. Per germline, CDR1 SGHTA and CDR2 FQGNSA. CDR3 sequence (DNA): TGTGCCAGCAGCTTGGACAGGGCCACAGATACGCAGTATTTT. This encodes CASSLDRATDTQYF. Supplemented by reference TRBV7-2 and TRBJ2-3, the full variable domain reads GAGVSQSPSNKVTEKGKDVELRCDPISGHTALYWYRQSLGQGLEFLIYFQGNSAPDKSGLPSDRFSAERTGGSVSTLTIQRTQQEDSAVYLCASSLDRATDTQYFGPGTRLTVL.

The sample holds a few counts of this clonotype. V usage is TRBV20-1 and J usage is TRBJ2-1; D perhaps matches TRBD2 (6 bases). The CDR3 runs to 13 residues. Between the trimmed V and J ends, which lost 7 bases and 7 bases, there was a span of 17 bases. In germline, CDR1 is DFQATT, CDR2 SNEGSKA (reference sequence). The CDR3 coding sequence is TGCAGTGGTCGGGAGCACGGTAGAAATGAGCAGTTCTTC. It yields the protein CSGREHGRNEQFF.

This clonotype has ten or more counts. V gene TRBV7-8 combines with J gene TRBJ2-7; 7 bases fit TRBD1. Trimming at V came to 5 bases and at J to 1 base, leaving 17 bases not matched to a gene. This CDR3 region has 18 residues. CDR1 is SGHVS, CDR2 FQNEAQ, per germline. The CDR3 DNA reads as TGTGCCAGCAGCCCACGACCTGGACAGGCGAGGGGGTCCTACGAGCAGTACTTC. Translated, it gives CASSPRPGQARGSYEQYF.

The chain employs TRBV6-1 and TRBJ1-1, with TRBD1 identical over 7 bases. Germline-derived CDR1 and CDR2 are MNHNS and SASEGT. With 7 bases clipped from V and 6 bases from J, the junction kept 8 bases outside the gene matches. This CDR3 has 13 residues. The CDR3 reads CASIDRERAEAFF. The CDR3 nucleotides read TGTGCCAGCATTGACAGGGAAAGAGCTGAAGCTTTCTTT.

The rearrangement links TRBV9 to TRBJ2-5; D not certain. V was pared by 1 base and J by 2 bases, with 12 bases between. The CDR3 is 15 residues long. The germline V gene has CDR1 SGDLS and CDR2 YYNGEE. Written as DNA, the CDR3 is TGTGCCAGCAGCGTATTTGCGGTTACTCAAGAGACCCAGTACTTC. As protein: CASSVFAVTQETQYF.

This clonotype was counted ten times or more. J is TRBJ2-2 and V is TRBV30; a possible D gene is TRBD2 (6 bases). V was clipped by 5 bases and J by 1 base, with 11 bases between them. In germline, CDR1 is GTSNPN, CDR2 SVGIG (reference sequence). This CDR3 comprises 14 residues. The DNA for the CDR3 is TGTGCCTGGGCTCGGCGGGAGAACACCGGGGAGCTGTTTTTT. It translates to CAWARRENTGELFF.

The chain couples TRBV29-1 to TRBJ2-1; possibly TRBD2 for D (5 bases). The CDR3 has 10 residues. CDR1 and CDR2 (germline): SQVTM, ANQGSEA. Trimming removed 4 bases from V and 7 bases from J, with 5 bases in between. The CDR3, as DNA: TGCAGCGTTGCGGGGAATGAGCAGTTCTTC. Its translation: CSVAGNEQFF.

Many counts were recorded for this clonotype. The chain recombines TRBV5-1 with TRBJ2-7; D unclear. Germline loops: CDR1 SGHRS, CDR2 YFSETQ. The CDR3 has 12 amino acids. V lost 1 base and J lost 5, with 7 bases in between. The CDR3 loop reads CASSLRRDEQYF. CDR3 DNA sequence: TGCGCCAGCAGCTTGCGTAGGGACGAGCAGTACTTC.

This clonotype came up many times. This chain connects TRBV25-1 to TRBJ2-2; 14 bases match TRBD2. This CDR3 comprises 17 residues. Germline lookup yields CDR1 MGHDK and CDR2 SYGVNS. V lost 3 bases and J lost 6; bases outside the gene matches: 6. The CDR3 sequence: CASSEVGTSGRSGELFF. CDR3 DNA: TGTGCCAGCAGTGAGGTGGGGACTAGCGGGAGATCCGGGGAGCTGTTTTTT.

This clonotype was detected many times. This sequence joins TRBV10-1 and TRBJ2-7; maybe TRBD1 (6 bases). Per the germline V gene, CDR1 is WNHNN and CDR2 is SYGVQD (reference sequence). This CDR3 is 12 amino acids long. The ends were cut back, 4 bases at V and 7 bases at J, with 11 bases in the middle. This chain's CDR3 is CASSGGLGEQYF. In DNA form, the CDR3 reads TGCGCCAGCAGTGGGGGGCTCGGAGAGCAGTACTTC.